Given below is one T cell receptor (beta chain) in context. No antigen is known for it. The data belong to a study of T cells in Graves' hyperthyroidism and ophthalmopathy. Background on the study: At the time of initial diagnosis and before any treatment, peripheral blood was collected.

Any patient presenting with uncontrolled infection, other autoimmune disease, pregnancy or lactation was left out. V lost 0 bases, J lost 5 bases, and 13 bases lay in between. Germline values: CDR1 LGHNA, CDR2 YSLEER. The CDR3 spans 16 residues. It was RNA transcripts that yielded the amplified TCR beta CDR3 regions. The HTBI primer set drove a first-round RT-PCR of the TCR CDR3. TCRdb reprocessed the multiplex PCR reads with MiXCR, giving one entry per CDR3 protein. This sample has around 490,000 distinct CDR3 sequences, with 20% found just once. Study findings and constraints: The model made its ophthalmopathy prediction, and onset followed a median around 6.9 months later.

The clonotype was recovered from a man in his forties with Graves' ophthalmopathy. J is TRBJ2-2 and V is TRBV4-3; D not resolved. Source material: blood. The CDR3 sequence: CASSQDNSWWTGELFF. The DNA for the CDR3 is TGCGCCAGCAGCCAAGATAACTCCTGGTGGACCGGGGAGCTGTTTTTT.